A selection of T cell receptor beta chains follows, all from one sample in a study of blood T cell repertoires in COVID-19. Assay used: immunoSEQ multiplex PCR; TCRdb lists only in-frame clones, some missing. This sample carries some 59,000 clones, 80% to 90% of them seen once, and the ten largest clones take 4% to 5.5%. The sequencing sample was made of peripheral blood. The receptors come from a woman aged 55-69 years with acute or convalescent COVID-19. Each CDR3 is given without its conserved first and last residue. Each record gives: CDR3 protein, J gene, D gene, clone size, V gene. The D gene is left open where the match is weak. Clone size is shown for a subset of rows, as once, few, many or a class of expanded clone.

CDR3 protein: ASSRQPGQGGANEKLF
J gene: TRBJ1-4
D gene: TRBD1
clone size: NA
V gene: TRBV3-1/TRBV3-2

CDR3 protein: ASSGDRGRYGYT
J gene: TRBJ1-2
D gene: TRBD1
clone size: NA
V gene: TRBV19

CDR3 protein: ASSRGDRPRGYT
J gene: TRBJ1-2
D gene: TRBD1
clone size: few
V gene: TRBV5-4

CDR3 protein: ATSTSIGGRSPLH
J gene: TRBJ1-6
D gene: NA
clone size: NA
V gene: TRBV15

CDR3 protein: ASSLQGGTGDEKLF
J gene: TRBJ1-4
D gene: TRBD1
clone size: NA
V gene: TRBV7-2

CDR3 protein: ASSDLAVGGAIFTEQY
J gene: TRBJ2-7
D gene: NA
clone size: NA
V gene: TRBV6-1

CDR3 protein: ASSSGQGFVGAF
J gene: TRBJ1-1
D gene: TRBD1
clone size: NA
V gene: TRBV5-8

CDR3 protein: ASSEIAGKETQY
J gene: TRBJ2-5
D gene: NA
clone size: few
V gene: TRBV2

CDR3 protein: ASSRGGQGNYGYT
J gene: TRBJ1-2
D gene: TRBD1
clone size: NA
V gene: TRBV6-5

CDR3 protein: ASSLSTGVASNEQF
J gene: TRBJ2-1
D gene: NA
clone size: NA
V gene: TRBV7-3

CDR3 protein: ASSLSLLETQY
J gene: TRBJ2-5
D gene: NA
clone size: NA
V gene: TRBV27

CDR3 protein: ASRQRGVGYT
J gene: TRBJ1-2
D gene: NA
clone size: NA
V gene: TRBV28

CDR3 protein: ASSEGVGWNQPQH
J gene: TRBJ1-5
D gene: NA
clone size: few
V gene: TRBV5-8

CDR3 protein: ASSFYRVEAIY
J gene: TRBJ1-3
D gene: NA
clone size: NA
V gene: TRBV28

CDR3 protein: ASSPGTKYEQY
J gene: TRBJ2-7
D gene: NA
clone size: NA
V gene: TRBV5-1

CDR3 protein: ASSTPLADLNEQF
J gene: TRBJ2-1
D gene: TRBD2
clone size: NA
V gene: TRBV9

CDR3 protein: ASSGPGYGLTGELF
J gene: TRBJ2-2
D gene: NA
clone size: NA
V gene: TRBV6-2/TRBV6-3

CDR3 protein: ASSRGRTSGPSSTDTQY
J gene: TRBJ2-3
D gene: TRBD2
clone size: NA
V gene: TRBV3-1/TRBV3-2

CDR3 protein: ASRRGDQPQH
J gene: TRBJ1-5
D gene: NA
clone size: NA
V gene: TRBV2

CDR3 protein: ASSRGGTGRGNTIY
J gene: TRBJ1-3
D gene: NA
clone size: NA
V gene: TRBV14

CDR3 protein: ASSLLGGGPTDTQY
J gene: TRBJ2-3
D gene: TRBD2
clone size: NA
V gene: TRBV5-4

CDR3 protein: ASRSQGREQY
J gene: TRBJ2-7
D gene: NA
clone size: few
V gene: TRBV28

CDR3 protein: ASSKPPYPGTGGSYSNQPQH
J gene: TRBJ1-5
D gene: NA
clone size: NA
V gene: TRBV21-1

CDR3 protein: ASSDGDRENSPLH
J gene: TRBJ1-6
D gene: TRBD1
clone size: NA
V gene: TRBV9

CDR3 protein: ASSPLQGQGENYGYT
J gene: TRBJ1-2
D gene: TRBD1
clone size: NA
V gene: TRBV6-6

CDR3 protein: ASSQGPSLAGTYNEQF
J gene: TRBJ2-1
D gene: TRBD2
clone size: NA
V gene: TRBV4-1